Below, one T cell receptor (beta chain) is given with its context. Germline V CDR1 and CDR2: LGHDT, YNNKEL (reference sequence). V lost 6 bases and J 4 bases, leaving 13 bases between the germline ends. This CDR3 contains 14 residues. This specimen comes from a study of blood T cell repertoires in COVID-19. Study-wide background: Specimens from acute and convalescent COVID-19 originated in the United States, Italy and Spain. PBMCs, B-cell-depleted T cells, or T cells were the source of the cDNA or gDNA that made up the material.

Study processing details: Scientists estimated how many nucleated cells there were by amplifying reference gene primers. Assay: immunoSEQ multiplex PCR; the TCRdb copy retains only in-frame clones and omits some. The DNA was the basis for D and trimming; V, J and clone size are from that table. The data contain about 140,000 clones, nearly 90% of them seen just once; the ten biggest clones take up approximately 2%. This sequence joins TRBV3-1 (or the pseudogene TRBV3-2) and TRBJ1-3, with a weak D call TRBD1 (5 bases). The sequenced sample was peripheral blood. This TCR was recovered from a man aged 65 to 79 with acute or convalescent COVID-19. The CDR3 loop is CASSPGSAGNTIYF. The CDR3 coding sequence is TGTGCCAGCAGTCCAGGGTCGGCAGGAAACACCATATATTTT.